A selection of T cell receptor beta chains follows, all from one sample in a study of cytomegalovirus exposure and HLA in healthy donors. TCRdb's copy holds only in-frame clones and misses some; the assay was immunoSEQ multiplex PCR. This repertoire shows some 150,000 clones, 82% found once; its top ten account for under 8%. The specimen was PBMCs. The receptors were sampled from a woman aged 50 to 60 in good health and CMV-seropositive. The CDR3 runs from the conserved cysteine through the conserved F or W. Fields, in order: clone size, D gene, J gene, V gene, CDR3 DNA, CDR3 protein. A D gene is named only where the DNA matches it firmly. Only some rows state a clone size, as once, few, many or a class for expanded clones.

abundance: NA; d_gene: TRBD2; j_gene: TRBJ2-2; v_gene: TRBV6-1; CDR3nt: TGTGCCAGCAGCTTACTAGCGAGCACCGGGGAGCTGTTTTTT; CDR3aa: CASSLLASTGELFF
abundance: NA; d_gene: NA; j_gene: TRBJ1-1; v_gene: TRBV10-3; CDR3nt: TGTGCCATCCGAACGACAGGGAACACTGAAGCTTTCTTT; CDR3aa: CAIRTTGNTEAFF
abundance: NA; d_gene: NA; j_gene: TRBJ2-3; v_gene: TRBV19; CDR3nt: TGTGCCAGTAGTTCCAGTGGGGTTGGAGGAGGGCAGTATTTT; CDR3aa: CASSSSGVGGGQYF
abundance: NA; d_gene: NA; j_gene: TRBJ1-2; v_gene: TRBV6-1; CDR3nt: TGTGCCAGCGCAAGACAGTGGGTCTATGGCTACACCTTC; CDR3aa: CASARQWVYGYTF
abundance: once; d_gene: NA; j_gene: TRBJ2-4; v_gene: TRBV19; CDR3nt: TGTGCCAGTAGTTATCAGGGTGCAGACATTCAGTACTTC; CDR3aa: CASSYQGADIQYF
abundance: NA; d_gene: NA; j_gene: TRBJ2-7; v_gene: TRBV11-2; CDR3nt: TGTGCCAGCAGCTTGACAGGCCCCGGCGAGCAGTACTTC; CDR3aa: CASSLTGPGEQYF
abundance: NA; d_gene: TRBD1; j_gene: TRBJ1-2; v_gene: TRBV19; CDR3nt: TGTGCCAGTAGTAGGAACGAGGACAGGGGTTTTAGCTACACCTTC; CDR3aa: CASSRNEDRGFSYTF
abundance: NA; d_gene: TRBD2; j_gene: TRBJ2-3; v_gene: TRBV10-2; CDR3nt: TGCGCCAGCAGTGTCGCGGGGGGTTCCCATACGCAGTATTTT; CDR3aa: CASSVAGGSHTQYF
abundance: NA; d_gene: NA; j_gene: TRBJ2-2; v_gene: TRBV27; CDR3nt: TGTGCCAGCAGCCACGAGCGGGACACCGGGGAGCTGTTTTTT; CDR3aa: CASSHERDTGELFF
abundance: NA; d_gene: TRBD1; j_gene: TRBJ2-1; v_gene: TRBV6-5; CDR3nt: TGTGCCAGCAGTTACGGCGGGACAGGAGTCTACAATGAGCAGTTCTTC; CDR3aa: CASSYGGTGVYNEQFF
abundance: NA; d_gene: NA; j_gene: TRBJ2-7; v_gene: TRBV19; CDR3nt: TGTGCCAGTAGTAACAGTTACTACGAGCAGTACTTC; CDR3aa: CASSNSYYEQYF
abundance: NA; d_gene: NA; j_gene: TRBJ2-2; v_gene: TRBV5-1; CDR3nt: TGCGCCAGCACCAATAGGAACACCGGGGAGCTGTTTTTT; CDR3aa: CASTNRNTGELFF
abundance: NA; d_gene: NA; j_gene: TRBJ2-5; v_gene: TRBV7-9; CDR3nt: TGTGCCAGCAGCCCAGGGACACAACCAAACCAAGAGACCCAGTACTTC; CDR3aa: CASSPGTQPNQETQYF
abundance: NA; d_gene: TRBD1; j_gene: TRBJ2-5; v_gene: TRBV2; CDR3nt: TGTGCCAGCACCTTGACAGGGAACGGAGAGACCCAGTACTTC; CDR3aa: CASTLTGNGETQYF
abundance: NA; d_gene: NA; j_gene: TRBJ1-2; v_gene: TRBV9; CDR3nt: TGTACCAGCAGCCCGTCCCTCGGGGGCTACACCTTC; CDR3aa: CTSSPSLGGYTF
abundance: NA; d_gene: TRBD1; j_gene: TRBJ1-2; v_gene: TRBV19; CDR3nt: TGTGCCAGTAGTGGTGGACAGGGGAAGGAAGCTAACTATGGCTACACCTTC; CDR3aa: CASSGGQGKEANYGYTF
abundance: NA; d_gene: NA; j_gene: TRBJ2-1; v_gene: TRBV4-3; CDR3nt: TGCGCCAGCAGCCAAGATCGGACAGTGAGGGGCAATGAGCAGTTCTTC; CDR3aa: CASSQDRTVRGNEQFF
abundance: NA; d_gene: NA; j_gene: TRBJ2-1; v_gene: TRBV6-6; CDR3nt: TGTGCCAGTGGGGGGAATGAGCAGTTCTTC; CDR3aa: CASGGNEQFF
abundance: few; d_gene: TRBD1; j_gene: TRBJ1-2; v_gene: TRBV6-1; CDR3nt: TGTGCCAGCAGTGCTAATATCGGACAGGGCCAGGGGTATGGCTACACCTTC; CDR3aa: CASSANIGQGQGYGYTF
abundance: NA; d_gene: NA; j_gene: TRBJ1-4; v_gene: TRBV7-9; CDR3nt: TGTGCCAGCAGCCTGCGGTCCCTGAGGCGAACTAATGAAAAACTGTTTTTT; CDR3aa: CASSLRSLRRTNEKLFF
abundance: NA; d_gene: TRBD1; j_gene: TRBJ1-5; v_gene: TRBV6-6; CDR3nt: TGTGCCAGCAGCCCCGGGACAGGGGGCGGGCAGCCCCAGCATTTT; CDR3aa: CASSPGTGGGQPQHF
abundance: NA; d_gene: TRBD1; j_gene: TRBJ1-2; v_gene: TRBV30; CDR3nt: TGTGCCTGGAGTGTGGGACAGGGTACCTATGGCTACACCTTC; CDR3aa: CAWSVGQGTYGYTF
abundance: NA; d_gene: TRBD2; j_gene: TRBJ2-3; v_gene: TRBV5-1; CDR3nt: TGCGCCAGCAGCGTTAGCGGGGGGGCCCTAGATACGCAGTATTTT; CDR3aa: CASSVSGGALDTQYF
abundance: few; d_gene: NA; j_gene: TRBJ2-2; v_gene: TRBV28; CDR3nt: TGTGCCAGCAGTAGACAGGACACCGGGGAGCTGTTTTTT; CDR3aa: CASSRQDTGELFF
abundance: NA; d_gene: TRBD2; j_gene: TRBJ2-7; v_gene: TRBV2; CDR3nt: TGTGCCAGCATAAGCGGGGGGAATGAGCAGTACTTC; CDR3aa: CASISGGNEQYF
abundance: NA; d_gene: NA; j_gene: TRBJ1-5; v_gene: TRBV6-1; CDR3nt: TGTGCCAGCACCAACAGTCAGCCCCAGCATTTT; CDR3aa: CASTNSQPQHF
abundance: NA; d_gene: NA; j_gene: TRBJ2-2; v_gene: TRBV4-3; CDR3nt: TGCGCCAGCAGCCAAGATCGGGGGAGTGAGGAGCTGTTTTTT; CDR3aa: CASSQDRGSEELFF
abundance: NA; d_gene: NA; j_gene: TRBJ2-3; v_gene: TRBV20-1; CDR3nt: TGCAGTGCTCGGCTAGCGCTAGAGCAGTATTTT; CDR3aa: CSARLALEQYF
abundance: once; d_gene: NA; j_gene: TRBJ2-7; v_gene: TRBV9; CDR3nt: TGTGCCAGCAGTAGATCTGAGAAGTACGAGCAGTACTTC; CDR3aa: CASSRSEKYEQYF
abundance: NA; d_gene: TRBD2; j_gene: TRBJ2-3; v_gene: TRBV10-3; CDR3nt: TGTGCCACGGGACTAGTCTCTAGCGGAGATACGCAGTATTTT; CDR3aa: CATGLVSSGDTQYF
abundance: NA; d_gene: TRBD1; j_gene: TRBJ2-7; v_gene: TRBV6-5; CDR3nt: TGTGCCAGCAGTTACGACAGGGGTCCCTACGAGCAGTACTTC; CDR3aa: CASSYDRGPYEQYF
abundance: few; d_gene: TRBD2; j_gene: TRBJ2-3; v_gene: TRBV7-9; CDR3nt: TGTGCCAGCAGCTTAGCCTCGACTAGCCGGGGAGATACGCAGTATTTT; CDR3aa: CASSLASTSRGDTQYF
abundance: NA; d_gene: NA; j_gene: TRBJ1-3; v_gene: TRBV5-1; CDR3nt: TGCGCCAGCAAAGACAGCGCCTCTGGAAACACCATATATTTT; CDR3aa: CASKDSASGNTIYF
abundance: once; d_gene: NA; j_gene: TRBJ1-1; v_gene: TRBV18; CDR3nt: TGTGCCAGCTCACCACCGGGCTGGCGAACGAACACTGAAGCTTTCTTT; CDR3aa: CASSPPGWRTNTEAFF
abundance: few; d_gene: TRBD2; j_gene: TRBJ2-2; v_gene: TRBV19; CDR3nt: TGTGCCAGTAGTATGTCTAGCGGGGGGGCTAACACCGGGGAGCTGTTTTTT; CDR3aa: CASSMSSGGANTGELFF
abundance: NA; d_gene: NA; j_gene: TRBJ2-6; v_gene: TRBV6-6; CDR3nt: TGTGCCAGCAGTTTAGAACCCTCTGGGGCCAACGTCCTGACTTTC; CDR3aa: CASSLEPSGANVLTF
abundance: NA; d_gene: NA; j_gene: TRBJ1-1; v_gene: TRBV25-1; CDR3nt: TGTGCCAGCAGTGCAGGGGCAGGTGAAGCTTTCTTT; CDR3aa: CASSAGAGEAFF
abundance: NA; d_gene: NA; j_gene: TRBJ2-2; v_gene: TRBV27; CDR3nt: TGTGCCAGCAGTTTAAGTCCCTCGGCCGGGGAGCTGTTTTTT; CDR3aa: CASSLSPSAGELFF
abundance: NA; d_gene: NA; j_gene: TRBJ1-2; v_gene: TRBV30; CDR3nt: TGTGCCTGGAGTGTCAGGGGCAACGGGGGCTACACCTTC; CDR3aa: CAWSVRGNGGYTF
abundance: NA; d_gene: NA; j_gene: TRBJ1-1; v_gene: TRBV5-6; CDR3nt: TGTGCCAGCAGCTTGGCGTCAGAGAACACTGAAGCTTTCTTT; CDR3aa: CASSLASENTEAFF
abundance: NA; d_gene: TRBD1; j_gene: TRBJ2-7; v_gene: TRBV7-7; CDR3nt: TGTGCTAGCATCGTCGGGACAGGGTTTACCTACGAGCAGTACTTC; CDR3aa: CASIVGTGFTYEQYF
abundance: NA; d_gene: TRBD2; j_gene: TRBJ2-1; v_gene: TRBV7-2; CDR3nt: TGTGCCAGCAGCTTAGCTGCAGCGGGGGGTTACAATGAGCAGTTCTTC; CDR3aa: CASSLAAAGGYNEQFF
abundance: NA; d_gene: TRBD1; j_gene: TRBJ2-7; v_gene: TRBV18; CDR3nt: TGTGCCAGCTCACCACAGCCGGGACAGGGTCCCGGCTCCTACGAGCAGTACTTC; CDR3aa: CASSPQPGQGPGSYEQYF
abundance: NA; d_gene: NA; j_gene: TRBJ1-1; v_gene: TRBV19; CDR3nt: TGTGCCAGTAGTGATTTTCTGCCGACAGGCTTGAACACTGAAGCTTTCTTT; CDR3aa: CASSDFLPTGLNTEAFF
abundance: few; d_gene: NA; j_gene: TRBJ2-1; v_gene: TRBV6-5; CDR3nt: TGTGCCAACACGGGGGGCCCGCCTCACAATGAGCAGTTCTTC; CDR3aa: CANTGGPPHNEQFF
abundance: NA; d_gene: NA; j_gene: TRBJ2-7; v_gene: TRBV6-5; CDR3nt: TGTGCCAGCATGTACGGGGGATCCTACGAGCAGTACTTC; CDR3aa: CASMYGGSYEQYF
abundance: few; d_gene: NA; j_gene: TRBJ2-7; v_gene: TRBV7-8; CDR3nt: TGTGCCAGCCGGCAGGGTAACTACGAGCAGTACTTC; CDR3aa: CASRQGNYEQYF
abundance: NA; d_gene: NA; j_gene: TRBJ2-2; v_gene: TRBV2; CDR3nt: TGTGCCAGCAAAGGTGACACCTCCAGAACCGGGGAGCTGTTTTTT; CDR3aa: CASKGDTSRTGELFF
abundance: NA; d_gene: TRBD1; j_gene: TRBJ1-4; v_gene: TRBV4-1; CDR3nt: TGCGCCAGCAGCCAAACTACTGTAAAGGGGGCGGGAAAACTGTTTTTT; CDR3aa: CASSQTTVKGAGKLFF
abundance: NA; d_gene: NA; j_gene: TRBJ1-2; v_gene: TRBV27; CDR3nt: TGTGCCAGCAGCCCCCAGGGTGACTATGGCTACACCTTC; CDR3aa: CASSPQGDYGYTF
abundance: NA; d_gene: NA; j_gene: TRBJ1-5; v_gene: TRBV23-1; CDR3nt: TGCGCCAGCAGTCAACGTCTCGCAGGGGCCCCCTACAATCAGCCCCAGCATTTT; CDR3aa: CASSQRLAGAPYNQPQHF
abundance: NA; d_gene: NA; j_gene: TRBJ2-1; v_gene: TRBV7-8; CDR3nt: TGTGCCAGCAGCCCTTACGCGCGGTCCAATGAGCAGTTCTTC; CDR3aa: CASSPYARSNEQFF
abundance: NA; d_gene: TRBD1; j_gene: TRBJ2-1; v_gene: TRBV7-2; CDR3nt: TGTGCCAGCAGCTTAGTTGGGACAGGGGCAAATGAGCAGTTCTTC; CDR3aa: CASSLVGTGANEQFF
abundance: NA; d_gene: NA; j_gene: TRBJ1-2; v_gene: TRBV2; CDR3nt: TGTGCCAGCAGTGTACAGGGCGACTATGGCTACACCTTC; CDR3aa: CASSVQGDYGYTF
abundance: NA; d_gene: NA; j_gene: TRBJ2-3; v_gene: TRBV5-1; CDR3nt: TGCGCCAGCAGCCACCGAAAGACATCTAGCACAGATACGCAGTATTTT; CDR3aa: CASSHRKTSSTDTQYF
abundance: NA; d_gene: TRBD1; j_gene: TRBJ2-2; v_gene: TRBV2; CDR3nt: TGTGCCAGCAGTGAAACTGGAGTATCTACAGGGGATGGCGGGGAGCTGTTTTTT; CDR3aa: CASSETGVSTGDGGELFF
abundance: NA; d_gene: TRBD2; j_gene: TRBJ2-7; v_gene: TRBV6-5; CDR3nt: TGTGCCAGCAGTTACTGGTCTAGCGGACTCTACGAGCAGTACTTC; CDR3aa: CASSYWSSGLYEQYF
abundance: once; d_gene: NA; j_gene: TRBJ2-7; v_gene: TRBV11-2; CDR3nt: TGTGCCAGCAGCTCCCGGAGCTCCTACGAGCAGTACTTC; CDR3aa: CASSSRSSYEQYF
abundance: NA; d_gene: TRBD1; j_gene: TRBJ2-2; v_gene: TRBV10-3; CDR3nt: TGTGCCATCACCTCACAGGGGCAAAGCGGGGAGCTGTTTTTT; CDR3aa: CAITSQGQSGELFF